These 27 T cell receptor beta chains were all obtained from the same sample, sequenced in a study of beta chain features in type 1 diabetes. What was sequenced were expressed TCRB transcripts, since all of the isolated RNA had been reverse transcribed. Sequencing used immunoSEQ multiplex PCR; TCRdb keeps in-frame clones, though not all of them. The sample includes roughly 300,000 clones, 12% to 15% of them seen just once. Material: central memory CD4+ T cells from blood. These receptor sequences come from a man aged 25 to 40 in good health.

The chain carries TRBV13 and TRBJ1-1, with D uncertain. Germline V gene sequence: CDR1 PRHDT, CDR2 FYEKMQ (reference sequence). CDR3 size: 13 residues. V was clipped by 3 bases and J by 1 base, with 6 bases between them. For the CDR3, the DNA is TGTGCCAGCAGCTTGTCAAAGAACACTGAAGCTTTCTTT. As protein: CASSLSKNTEAFF. Based on the CDR3 plus reference TRBV13 and TRBJ1-1, the full variable domain is AAGVIQSPRHLIKEKRETATLKCYPIPRHDTVYWYQQGPGQDPQFLISFYEKMQSDKGSIPDRFSAQQFSDYHSELNMSSLELGDSALYFCASSLSKNTEAFFGQGTRLTVV.

This clone was detected a few times. The conserved phenylalanine or tryptophan is not found at the CDR3 terminus, so this likely reflects a read error. The genes are TRBV7-2 and TRBJ1-3; D possibly corresponds to TRBD1 (6 bases). From germline, CDR1 is SGHTA and CDR2 FQGNSA. The V end lost 5 bases, the J end lost 2 bases, and 13 bases lay between the germline ends. The CDR3 consists of 15 residues. The CDR3 region is CASSRTGTPGNTIYL. The CDR3 DNA is TGTGCCAGCAGCCGTACAGGGACTCCTGGAAACACCATATATCTT.

This chain links TRBV7-6 with TRBJ1-1; the D is unclear. Trimming stripped 4 bases from V and 3 bases from J, with 12 bases between. From germline, CDR1 is SGHVS and CDR2 FNYEAQ. CDR3 length: 14 residues. CDR3 residues: CASSSSFKDTEAFF. CDR3 DNA sequence: TGTGCCAGCAGCTCCAGTTTTAAGGACACTGAAGCTTTCTTT.

There are a few counts of this clone. In DNA, the CDR3 is TGCGCCAGCAGCCAAAAGGGAGCAGGGAACTATGGCTACACCTTC. Translation gives CASSQKGAGNYGYTF. This rearrangement joins TRBV4-1 to TRBJ1-2; tentative D call: TRBD1 (5 bases). This CDR3 is 15 amino acids long. CDR1 MGHRA and CDR2 YSYEKL come from the germline V gene. Between the trimmed V and J ends, which lost 2 bases and 2 bases, there was a span of 12 bases.

This chain links TRBV7-2 with TRBJ1-2, with 7 positions matching TRBD1. The CDR3 runs 13 residues. V lost 4 bases to trimming and J lost 7 bases; unmatched junction nucleotides: 6. Germline lookup yields CDR1 SGHTA and CDR2 FQGNSA. As DNA, the CDR3 is TGTGCCAGCAGCTACGACAGGGTTAGTGGCTACACCTTC. It yields the protein CASSYDRVSGYTF.

The CDR3 is CASSHLLRSQRRSSYNEQFF. CDR3 nucleotide sequence: TGCGCCAGCAGCCACCTCCTCAGAAGCCAGCGGAGGAGCTCCTACAATGAGCAGTTCTTC. V and J are TRBV4-1 and TRBJ2-1, with D possibly matching TRBD2 (5 bases). Germline CDR1 and CDR2: MGHRA and YSYEKL. V gave up 3 bases and J gave up 0 bases, with 24 bases separating them. The CDR3 has 20 residues.

The chain joins TRBV4-3 to TRBJ2-1; 10 bases fit TRBD1. The CDR3 is 15 residues long. Germline trimming cut 6 bases from V and 5 bases from J; bases unmatched to any gene: 7. Germline V CDR1 and CDR2: LGHNA, YSLEER. The CDR3, as DNA: TGCGCCAGCAGTCAAAACGACAGGGGGCACAATGAGCAGTTCTTC. Protein sequence: CASSQNDRGHNEQFF.

The chain couples TRBV5-1 to TRBJ2-3; D possibly corresponds to TRBD1 (6 bases). Germline CDR1 is SGHRS and CDR2 is YFSETQ. With 4 bases removed from V and 0 bases from J, the gap between germline ends came to 15 bases. CDR3 length equals 16 residues. The CDR3 sequence: CASSPLPGVSTDTQYF. For the CDR3, the DNA is TGCGCCAGCAGCCCCCTCCCAGGGGTCAGCACAGATACGCAGTATTTT.

In its sample, this clone was seen a few times. This chain connects TRBV7-2 to TRBJ2-4, with TRBD2 matching 10 bases. This CDR3 has 18 residues. Per germline, CDR1 SGHTA and CDR2 FQGNSA. J was trimmed by 5 bases and V by 1 base; bases with no gene match: 11. The CDR3 protein is CASSLDPYGLAGENIQYF. For the CDR3, the DNA is TGTGCCAGCAGCTTAGACCCCTATGGGCTAGCGGGGGAAAACATTCAGTACTTC.

The rearrangement links TRBV11-3 to TRBJ1-1; D ambiguous. This CDR3 spans 15 amino acids. V was pared by 1 base and J by 0 bases, with 9 bases between. Germline CDR1 is SGHNT and CDR2 is YENEEA. Written as DNA, the CDR3 is TGTGCCAGCAGCTTAGGTCGGCAGATGAACACTGAAGCTTTCTTT. Translation gives CASSLGRQMNTEAFF. The full variable domain, with the rest looked up from reference TRBV11-3 and TRBJ1-1, is EAGVVQSPRYKIIEKKQPVAFWCNPISGHNTLYWYLQNLGQGPELLIRYENEEAVDDSQLPKDRFSAERLKGVDSTLKIQPAELGDSAVYLCASSLGRQMNTEAFFGQGTRLTVV.

To note about this clone: One end of the junction fails to match germline, which may point to a read error. The gene calls are TRBV25-1 and TRBJ1-1, with a weak D call TRBD1 (5 bases). CDR1 and CDR2 from the germline V gene are MGHDK and SYGVNS. The CDR3 has 12 amino acids. CDR3: CASSEVGTEVFF. DNA for the CDR3: TGTGCCAGCAGTGAAGTGGGGACTGAAGTTTTCTTT.

This clone was picked up a small number of times. V gene TRBV6-1 combines with J gene TRBJ1-5; D gene uncertain. CDR3 size: 14 residues. The V gene lost 4 bases and the J gene lost 0 bases, with 7 bases spanning the gap. From germline, CDR1 is MNHNS and CDR2 SASEGT. CDR3 DNA sequence: TGTGCCAGCAGTGGGCATATTAGCAATCAGCCCCAGCATTTT. Its translation is CASSGHISNQPQHF.

The chain recombines TRBV10-3 with TRBJ2-5; D unresolved. Germline lookup yields CDR1 ENHRY and CDR2 SYGVKD. This CDR3 is built from 13 residues. Trimming took off 4 bases at V and 2 bases at J, with 8 bases between the two ends. The DNA for the CDR3 is TGTGCCATCAGTGCTGGATTACAAGAGACCCAGTACTTC. Translating gives CAISAGLQETQYF.

The count of this clone is one. The chain links TRBV6-6 to TRBJ1-2; a possible D gene is TRBD1 (6 bases). This CDR3 comprises 13 residues. Germline CDR1 reads MNHNY; CDR2 reads SVGAGI (reference sequence). The V end was cut by 5 bases, the J end by 7 bases, with 14 bases between. In DNA, the CDR3 is TGTGCCAGCAGTGGGGGCTCCCATACTGGCTACACCTTC. Protein product: CASSGGSHTGYTF.

The chain combines TRBV20-1 with TRBJ2-7; no definite D call. Trimming shortened V by 5 bases and J by 4 bases, and 9 bases separated the two germline ends. This CDR3 has 11 amino acids. Germline loops: CDR1 DFQATT, CDR2 SNEGSKA (reference sequence). CDR3 coding DNA: TGCAGTGCTCAAGACGGATACGAGCAGTACTTC. This encodes CSAQDGYEQYF.

The V gene is TRBV6-1, the J gene TRBJ1-2; TRBD1 aligns across 10 bases. Germline CDR1 and CDR2: MNHNS and SASEGT. The CDR3 is made up of 15 amino acids. Germline trimming cut 5 bases from V and 4 bases from J; bases unmatched to any gene: 7. Here the CDR3 reads CASSRGTGVSYGYTF. The CDR3 DNA reads TGTGCCAGCAGTAGAGGGACAGGGGTTAGCTATGGCTACACCTTC.

The chain employs TRBV4-2 and TRBJ2-7; the match to TRBD2 covers 9 bases. The ends lost 6 bases at V and 10 bases at J; junction bases unmatched: 22. The V gene's germline CDR1 is LGHNA and CDR2 YNFKEQ. This CDR3 spans 17 amino acids. Here the CDR3 DNA reads TGTGCCAGCAGTCCCCAGGTAGGAGTAGCGGGAGTCGGACTCCAGTACGTC. It is translated as CASSPQVGVAGVGLQYV.

V gene TRBV6-1 combines with J gene TRBJ1-1; tentatively, D is TRBD1 (6 bases). Trimming cost V 4 bases and J 4 bases, with 19 bases left between them. Germline V gene lookup returns CDR1 MNHNS and CDR2 SASEGT. This CDR3 contains 16 residues. This chain's CDR3 is CASSAYQGPLSTEAFF. Here the CDR3 DNA reads TGTGCCAGCAGTGCATATCAGGGGCCCCTCTCCACTGAAGCTTTCTTT.

V usage is TRBV7-9 and J usage is TRBJ2-1; no clear D. The CDR3 is made up of 11 amino acids. Trimming pared 1 base from V and 9 bases from J, leaving 4 bases between. Germline CDR1 is SEHNR and CDR2 is FQNEAQ (reference sequence). CDR3 region: CASSLGGEQFF. The CDR3 bases are TGTGCCAGCAGCTTAGGGGGTGAGCAGTTCTTC.

The chain employs TRBV5-4 and TRBJ2-1; 8 bases align to TRBD1. The germline V gene encodes CDR1 SGHNT and CDR2 YYREEE (reference sequence). V trimming: 0 bases; J trimming: 4 bases; junction bases outside the gene matches: 9. The length of the CDR3 is 17 residues. The CDR3 DNA reads as TGTGCCAGCAGCTTGGCAGGGGACAGGATCTCTTACAATGAGCAGTTCTTC. Its translation: CASSLAGDRISYNEQFF.

The chain recombines TRBV19 with TRBJ1-1, with D unclear. Trimming pared 2 bases from V and 0 bases from J, leaving 10 bases between. The germline gives CDR1 LNHDA, CDR2 SQIVND (reference sequence). This CDR3 region has 15 residues. The CDR3 protein is CASSISAVMNTEAFF. The DNA for the CDR3 is TGTGCCAGTAGTATATCGGCCGTTATGAACACTGAAGCTTTCTTT. Complete variable domain (other parts from reference TRBV19 and TRBJ1-1): DGGITQSPKYLFRKEGQNVTLSCEQNLNHDAMYWYRQDPGQGLRLIYYSQIVNDFQKGDIAEGYSVSREKKESFPLTVTSAQKNPTAFYLCASSISAVMNTEAFFGQGTRLTVV.

In its sample, this clone was seen a few times. V usage is TRBV5-6 and J usage is TRBJ2-7, with 8 bases that match TRBD2. The V segment lost 0 bases and the J segment 3 bases; nucleotides outside the gene matches: 11. The CDR3 totals 17 residues. The V gene's germline CDR1 is SGHDT and CDR2 YYEEEE. The CDR3 is CASSLARKAGVFYEQYV. CDR3 bases: TGTGCCAGCAGCTTGGCCCGAAAAGCGGGAGTTTTCTACGAGCAGTACGTC.

This clone has ten or more counts. J is TRBJ1-2 and V is TRBV7-2, with D perhaps TRBD1 (5 bases). Germline values: CDR1 SGHTA, CDR2 FQGNSA. The CDR3 runs 15 residues. Trimming cost V 5 bases and J 6 bases, with 19 bases left between them. The CDR3: CASSARRQGGDGYTF. As DNA, the CDR3 is TGTGCCAGCAGCGCCCGCCGGCAGGGTGGGGATGGCTACACCTTC.

The gene calls are TRBV6-9 and TRBJ2-7; TRBD2 matches at 9 bases. Trimming removed 2 bases from V and 3 bases from J; junction bases left unmatched: 8. The CDR3 extends over 16 amino acids. The V gene's germline CDR1 is MNHGY and CDR2 SVAAGI. The CDR3 sequence is CASSYRTPSGDYEQYF. In DNA, the CDR3 is TGTGCCAGCAGTTATCGTACCCCTAGCGGGGACTACGAGCAGTACTTC.

This rearrangement joins TRBV25-1 to TRBJ2-1, with D possibly matching TRBD2 (7 bases). Germline loops: CDR1 MGHDK, CDR2 SYGVNS. V was clipped by 4 bases and J by 2 bases, with 15 bases between them. The CDR3 totals 16 residues. The CDR3, as DNA: TGTGCCAGCAGTGGTTTAGGGGGGGCAGCCTACAATGAGCAGTTCTTC. Its protein product is CASSGLGGAAYNEQFF.

The chain joins TRBV10-2 to TRBJ2-7, with 9 bases aligning to TRBD2. Germline values: CDR1 WSHSY, CDR2 SAAADI. There are 14 residues in the CDR3. V gave up 5 bases and J gave up 6 bases; unmatched junction bases: 8. The CDR3 bases are TGCGCCAGCAGTCTTGTAGCGGGAGCTGGCGAGCAGTACGTC. Translating gives CASSLVAGAGEQYV.

The chain couples TRBV20-1 to TRBJ2-7; D gene uncertain. Trimming stripped 6 bases from V and 5 bases from J, with 11 bases between. The CDR3 runs to 11 residues. In germline, CDR1 is DFQATT, CDR2 SNEGSKA (reference sequence). This CDR3 is CSALVGDEQYF. The CDR3 nucleotides read TGCAGTGCCCTAGTGGGTGACGAGCAGTACTTC.